This T cell receptor beta chain was identified during a study of shared clonotypes between healthy human individuals. As for the study in general: Each donor's CD4 naive and CD4 memory cells filled three plates apiece, CD8 naive two, and CD8 memory one.

Generated by immunoSEQ multiplex PCR, the TCRdb table keeps only in-frame clones and is missing some. The table records approximately 530,000 clones, more than 95% of them present only once. J was trimmed by 0 bases and V by 2 bases; bases with no gene match: 5. This CDR3 is built from 17 residues. The germline CDR1 and CDR2 sequences are SGHAT and FQNNGV. Sequences were obtained from naive CD4+ T cells sorted from blood. Subset meaning: CD45RA+ positively selected. The gene calls are TRBV11-2 and TRBJ1-4, with 8 bases that match TRBD1. The TCR sequence derives from a woman aged 25-40 years in good health. DNA of the CDR3: TGTGCCAGCAGCTTACCAGGGGGCCGAGCAACTAATGAAAAACTGTTTTTT. Translated: CASSLPGGRATNEKLFF. Looking up the rest from reference TRBV11-2 and TRBJ1-4 gives the full variable domain: EAGVAQSPRYKIIEKRQSVAFWCNPISGHATLYWYQQILGQGPKLLIQFQNNGVVDDSQLPKDRFSAERLKGVDSTLKIQPAKLEDSAVYLCASSLPGGRATNEKLFFGSGTQLSVL.